Listed below are T cell receptor beta chains from one sample, sequenced in a study of Ad26.COV2.S vaccination and SARS-CoV-2 variants. Some clones are missing from TCRdb's copy, which holds only in-frame ones; the method was immunoSEQ multiplex PCR. The table lists about half a million clones, around 89% of them singletons. This sample comprised peripheral blood, obtained in a trial of Ad26.COV2.S vaccine versus placebo. These TCRs come from a person aged 18-65 years who received the Ad26.COV2.S COVID-19 vaccine or a placebo. Each CDR3 is given with its conserved first and last residue. A D gene is named only where the DNA matches it firmly. Size is omitted from some rows. Given values are once, few, many or a class for expanded clones.

d_gene: .; v_gene: TRBV9; abundance: .; j_gene: TRBJ1-3; CDR3aa: CASSDKGSTGSVNTIYF; CDR3nt: TGTGCCAGCAGCGATAAGGGATCAACGGGTTCAGTAAACACCATATATTTT
d_gene: TRBD1; v_gene: TRBV28; abundance: .; j_gene: TRBJ1-2; CDR3aa: CASSFGQGSGGYTF; CDR3nt: TGTGCCAGCAGTTTCGGACAGGGCTCGGGAGGCTACACCTTC
d_gene: .; v_gene: TRBV6-5; abundance: .; j_gene: TRBJ2-2; CDR3aa: CASSPGRARAGELFF; CDR3nt: TGTGCCAGCAGCCCCGGCCGGGCAAGAGCCGGGGAGCTGTTTTTT
d_gene: TRBD1; v_gene: TRBV6-5; abundance: .; j_gene: TRBJ2-1; CDR3aa: CASSTPGQNYNEQFF; CDR3nt: TGTGCCAGCAGTACTCCGGGACAGAACTACAATGAGCAGTTCTTC
d_gene: TRBD2; v_gene: TRBV5-4; abundance: .; j_gene: TRBJ2-7; CDR3aa: CASSLGRGATYEQYF; CDR3nt: TGTGCCAGCAGCTTGGGGCGGGGGGCTACCTACGAGCAGTACTTC
d_gene: TRBD2; v_gene: TRBV25-1; abundance: .; j_gene: TRBJ2-7; CDR3aa: CASPGLAGNPDYEQYF; CDR3nt: TGTGCCAGTCCGGGACTAGCGGGCAACCCCGACTACGAGCAGTACTTC
d_gene: .; v_gene: TRBV6-5; abundance: .; j_gene: TRBJ2-7; CDR3aa: CASSSQGRASYEQYF; CDR3nt: TGTGCCAGCAGCTCTCAGGGCCGGGCCTCCTACGAGCAGTACTTC
d_gene: TRBD1; v_gene: TRBV28; abundance: .; j_gene: TRBJ2-2; CDR3aa: CASRTRDRNTGELFF; CDR3nt: TGTGCCAGCAGGACCCGGGACAGGAACACCGGGGAGCTGTTTTTT
d_gene: TRBD1; v_gene: TRBV5-6; abundance: once; j_gene: TRBJ1-4; CDR3aa: CASSLHRDRDEKLFF; CDR3nt: TGTGCCAGCAGCTTACACCGGGACAGGGATGAAAAACTGTTTTTT
d_gene: .; v_gene: TRBV24-1; abundance: .; j_gene: TRBJ1-4; CDR3aa: CATPRGEREALPNEKLFF; CDR3nt: TGTGCCACCCCAAGGGGGGAGAGGGAGGCTCTTCCCAATGAAAAACTGTTTTTT
d_gene: TRBD2; v_gene: TRBV19; abundance: .; j_gene: TRBJ2-7; CDR3aa: CASSIGSGGTYEQYF; CDR3nt: TGTGCCAGTAGTATAGGGTCGGGAGGCACCTACGAGCAGTACTTC
d_gene: TRBD1; v_gene: TRBV7-2; abundance: few; j_gene: TRBJ1-6; CDR3aa: CASSRDRGSYNSPLHF; CDR3nt: TGTGCCAGCAGCCGGGACAGGGGGTCCTATAATTCACCCCTCCACTTT
d_gene: .; v_gene: TRBV18; abundance: .; j_gene: TRBJ2-1; CDR3aa: CASSPEAGRGSYNEQFF; CDR3nt: TGTGCCAGCTCACCTGAGGCGGGAAGGGGTTCCTACAATGAGCAGTTCTTC